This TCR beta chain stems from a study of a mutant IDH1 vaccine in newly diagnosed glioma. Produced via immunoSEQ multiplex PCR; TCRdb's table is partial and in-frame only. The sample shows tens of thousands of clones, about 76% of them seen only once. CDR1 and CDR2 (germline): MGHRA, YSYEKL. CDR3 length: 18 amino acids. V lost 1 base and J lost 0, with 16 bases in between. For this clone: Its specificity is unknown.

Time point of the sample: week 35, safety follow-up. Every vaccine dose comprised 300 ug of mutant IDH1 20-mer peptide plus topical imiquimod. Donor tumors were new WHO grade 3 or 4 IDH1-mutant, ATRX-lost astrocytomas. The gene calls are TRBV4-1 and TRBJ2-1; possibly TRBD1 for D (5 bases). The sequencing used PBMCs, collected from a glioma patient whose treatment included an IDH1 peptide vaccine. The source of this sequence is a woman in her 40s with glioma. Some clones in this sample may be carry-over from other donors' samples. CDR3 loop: CASSQGFADTSSYNEQFF. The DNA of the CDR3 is TGCGCCAGCAGCCAAGGTTTCGCGGACACGAGCTCCTACAATGAGCAGTTCTTC.